This is a list of T cell receptor beta chains from one sample in a study of blood T cell repertoires in COVID-19. Sequencing was performed with immunoSEQ multiplex PCR; in TCRdb, only in-frame clones are kept and a portion is missing. The sample lists over 200,000 clones; about nine tenths were seen once. Sequenced material: peripheral blood. The receptors were sampled from a man aged 30 to 45 with COVID-19, enrolled during active disease. CDR3s include the opening cysteine and the closing phenylalanine or tryptophan. The D gene is left open where the match is weak. Clone size appears in some rows only: once, few, many, or a class for an expanded clone.

j_call: TRBJ1-3; d_call: TRBD1; v_call: TRBV5-6; clone_size: NA; cdr3_nt: TGTGCCAGCAGCTTGATCGTGTCAGGGGGCTCTGGAAACACCATATATTTT; cdr3_aa: CASSLIVSGGSGNTIYF
j_call: TRBJ2-7; d_call: TRBD1; v_call: TRBV4-2; clone_size: once; cdr3_nt: TGTGCCAGCAGCCAAGAATTAGGACAGGCCTCCTACGAGCAGTACTTC; cdr3_aa: CASSQELGQASYEQYF
j_call: TRBJ1-6; d_call: TRBD1; v_call: TRBV6-5; clone_size: NA; cdr3_nt: TGTGCCAGCAGTTACTCGCGGGACAGACCTTCACCCCTCCACTTT; cdr3_aa: CASSYSRDRPSPLHF
j_call: TRBJ2-7; d_call: TRBD2; v_call: TRBV18; clone_size: NA; cdr3_nt: TGTGCCAGCTCACCAGGGGTGGGCGGGAGAACCGGCGAGCAGTACTTC; cdr3_aa: CASSPGVGGRTGEQYF
j_call: TRBJ1-2; d_call: NA; v_call: TRBV3-1/TRBV3-2; clone_size: NA; cdr3_nt: TGTGCCAGCAGCCAAGACGGGAGGACGGACTATGGCTACACCTTC; cdr3_aa: CASSQDGRTDYGYTF
j_call: TRBJ1-1; d_call: NA; v_call: TRBV12-3/TRBV12-4; clone_size: NA; cdr3_nt: TGTGCCAGCAGTTTTGCGGAGAACACTGAAGCTTTCTTT; cdr3_aa: CASSFAENTEAFF
j_call: TRBJ1-6; d_call: TRBD1; v_call: TRBV7-7; clone_size: NA; cdr3_nt: TGTGCCAGCAGCTGCCGACAGGGAGCCAATTCACCCCTCCACTTT; cdr3_aa: CASSCRQGANSPLHF
j_call: TRBJ2-7; d_call: NA; v_call: TRBV19; clone_size: NA; cdr3_nt: TGTGCCAGTAGTATTAAACCCACATCGGGGGGCCCCCCCTACGAGCAGTACTTC; cdr3_aa: CASSIKPTSGGPPYEQYF
j_call: TRBJ2-3; d_call: NA; v_call: TRBV3-1/TRBV3-2; clone_size: NA; cdr3_nt: TGTGCCAGCAGCCAAGGGGGGGTAATCGCAGATACGCAGTATTTT; cdr3_aa: CASSQGGVIADTQYF
j_call: TRBJ1-5; d_call: TRBD1; v_call: TRBV4-1; clone_size: NA; cdr3_nt: TGCGCCAGCAGCCTTAAGGACAGGGACGGTCAGCCCCAGCATTTT; cdr3_aa: CASSLKDRDGQPQHF
j_call: TRBJ1-4; d_call: TRBD1; v_call: TRBV6-5; clone_size: few; cdr3_nt: TGTGCCAGCAGTTACTCGTTTGGGACAGGAGGGGAAAAACTGTTTTTT; cdr3_aa: CASSYSFGTGGEKLFF
j_call: TRBJ1-1; d_call: TRBD1; v_call: TRBV28; clone_size: few; cdr3_nt: TGTGCCAGCAGTTTCACACAGGGGATGAACACTGAAGCTTTCTTT; cdr3_aa: CASSFTQGMNTEAFF
j_call: TRBJ2-5; d_call: TRBD2; v_call: TRBV20-1; clone_size: NA; cdr3_nt: TGCAGTGCTAGTAGCGGGAGGGCCGGGGAGACCCAGTACTTC; cdr3_aa: CSASSGRAGETQYF
j_call: TRBJ2-3; d_call: TRBD1; v_call: TRBV7-3; clone_size: NA; cdr3_nt: TGTGCCAGCAGCCCCTCCGGGACAGGGGTTTCCCGCACAGATACGCAGTATTTT; cdr3_aa: CASSPSGTGVSRTDTQYF
j_call: TRBJ1-1; d_call: NA; v_call: TRBV6-5; clone_size: NA; cdr3_nt: TGTGCCATCATCCGGGACACCGGCATGAACACTGAAGCTTTCTTT; cdr3_aa: CAIIRDTGMNTEAFF
j_call: TRBJ2-7; d_call: NA; v_call: TRBV25-1; clone_size: NA; cdr3_nt: TGTGCCAGCACCCGGACAAACTCCTACGAGCAGTACTTC; cdr3_aa: CASTRTNSYEQYF
j_call: TRBJ2-6; d_call: NA; v_call: TRBV12-1; clone_size: NA; cdr3_nt: TGTGCCAGCAGCTTCTACCCAGTCCGGGGAGGGGCCAACGTCCTGACTTTC; cdr3_aa: CASSFYPVRGGANVLTF
j_call: TRBJ2-3; d_call: TRBD2; v_call: TRBV9; clone_size: NA; cdr3_nt: TGTGCCAGCAGCGTATACGGGACTAGAGAAGATACGCAGTATTTT; cdr3_aa: CASSVYGTREDTQYF
j_call: TRBJ2-5; d_call: TRBD1; v_call: TRBV5-6; clone_size: few; cdr3_nt: TGTGCCAGCAGCTGGATGACAGGGAGTTTGCAGACCCAGTACTTC; cdr3_aa: CASSWMTGSLQTQYF
j_call: TRBJ2-2; d_call: TRBD1; v_call: TRBV5-4; clone_size: NA; cdr3_nt: TGTGCCAGCAGCTTATGGACAGGGGATGTCGGGGAGCTGTTTTTT; cdr3_aa: CASSLWTGDVGELFF
j_call: TRBJ2-3; d_call: NA; v_call: TRBV28; clone_size: NA; cdr3_nt: TGTGCCAGCAGTTTTAGCTCGTCTAGCACAGATACGCAGTATTTT; cdr3_aa: CASSFSSSSTDTQYF
j_call: TRBJ1-3; d_call: NA; v_call: TRBV30; clone_size: NA; cdr3_nt: TGTGCCTCTCAGGGGCGGTCGCCAAGGAACACCATATATTTT; cdr3_aa: CASQGRSPRNTIYF
j_call: TRBJ2-7; d_call: NA; v_call: TRBV5-1; clone_size: NA; cdr3_nt: TGCGCCAGCAGCTTGGCCGGAGCCGAGCAGTACTTC; cdr3_aa: CASSLAGAEQYF
j_call: TRBJ1-5; d_call: NA; v_call: TRBV30; clone_size: NA; cdr3_nt: TGTGCCTGGAGATTGCGGGGGGGGTTTACCCAGCATTTT; cdr3_aa: CAWRLRGGFTQHF
j_call: TRBJ2-3; d_call: NA; v_call: TRBV12-3/TRBV12-4; clone_size: few; cdr3_nt: TGTGCCAGCGGGGGGAACACAGATACGCAGTATTTT; cdr3_aa: CASGGNTDTQYF
j_call: TRBJ2-5; d_call: TRBD1; v_call: TRBV4-1; clone_size: NA; cdr3_nt: TGCGCCAGCAGCCAAGACCGGGACAGGGGAATCCAAGAGACCCAGTACTTC; cdr3_aa: CASSQDRDRGIQETQYF